This TCR beta chain was documented in a study of blood T cell repertoires in COVID-19. Study background: The United States, Italy and Spain provided the acute and convalescent COVID-19 samples. PBMCs, B-cell-depleted T cells, or T cells were the source of the cDNA or gDNA that made up the material.

Original methodology: From reference gene primer amplification, estimates of nucleated cell counts were derived. The assay was immunoSEQ multiplex PCR, and TCRdb's table has in-frame clones only and misses some. The V and J calls and clone size are taken from that table; D and trimming were inferred from the DNA. Of 250,000 or so clones detected, 70% to 80% appear once; the ten largest clones hold 3.3%. Source material: peripheral blood. The TCR was taken from a woman of 80 years or more with acute or convalescent COVID-19.

The CDR3 nucleotides are TGTGCCAGCACATCGGGGGTTTCGGGTGAAAAACTGTTTTTT. As protein: CASTSGVSGEKLFF. The chain has TRBV6-5 and TRBJ1-4, with D tentatively TRBD1 (5 bases). Trimming cost V 7 bases and J 7 bases, with 16 bases left between them. The CDR3 runs to 14 residues. CDR1 and CDR2 from the germline V gene are MNHEY and SVGAGI.